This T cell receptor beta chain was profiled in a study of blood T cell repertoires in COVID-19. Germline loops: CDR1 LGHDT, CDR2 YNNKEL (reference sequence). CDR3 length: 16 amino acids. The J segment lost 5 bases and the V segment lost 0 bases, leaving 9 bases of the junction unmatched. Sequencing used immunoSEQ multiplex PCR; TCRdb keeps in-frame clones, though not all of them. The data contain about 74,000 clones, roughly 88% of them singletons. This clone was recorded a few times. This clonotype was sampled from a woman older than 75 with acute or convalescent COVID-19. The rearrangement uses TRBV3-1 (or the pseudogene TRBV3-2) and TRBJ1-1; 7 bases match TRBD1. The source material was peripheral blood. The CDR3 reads CASSQDEAGGETEAFF. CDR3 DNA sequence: TGTGCCAGCAGCCAAGATGAGGCAGGGGGTGAGACTGAAGCTTTCTTT.